This T cell receptor (beta chain) is from a study of shared clonotypes between healthy human individuals. Study-level points and caveats: Naive subsets, compared against memory subsets, generally had larger estimated richness values.

As to this clone: The antigen is not known.

The germline gives CDR1 MGHRA, CDR2 YSYEKL. The CDR3 contains 13 residues. V lost 3 bases and J 3 bases, leaving 9 bases between the germline ends. TCRdb's table, derived via immunoSEQ multiplex PCR, lists solely in-frame clones and lacks some. Altogether about 2 million clones are present, approximately 95% being singletons, with the ten largest covering approximately 1%. It was CD45RO-negative cells, positively selected for CCR7, that made up naive CD8 cells, with terminally differentiated effector memory CD45RA+ cells excluded. The sample comprised naive CD8+ T cells sorted from blood. The V call is TRBV4-1, the J call TRBJ2-7; D is unclear. The origin of this receptor is a man between 18 and 35 years old in good health. This CDR3 is CASSHGRDYEQYF. The CDR3 coding sequence is TGCGCCAGCAGCCACGGCAGAGACTACGAGCAGTACTTC.